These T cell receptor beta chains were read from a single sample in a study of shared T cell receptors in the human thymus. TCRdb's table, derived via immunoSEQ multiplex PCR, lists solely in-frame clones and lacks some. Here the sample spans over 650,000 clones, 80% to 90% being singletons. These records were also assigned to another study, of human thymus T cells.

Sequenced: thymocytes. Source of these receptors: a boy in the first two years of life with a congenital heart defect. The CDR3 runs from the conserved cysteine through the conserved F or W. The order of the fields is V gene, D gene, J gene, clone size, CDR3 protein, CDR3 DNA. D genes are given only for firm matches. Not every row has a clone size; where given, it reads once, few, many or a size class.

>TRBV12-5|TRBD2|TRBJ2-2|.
CASGSGTSGDTGELFF
TGTGCTAGTGGTTCCGGGACTAGCGGGGACACCGGGGAGCTGTTTTTT
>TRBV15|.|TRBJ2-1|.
CATSRDQGFIDEQFF
TGTGCCACCAGCAGAGACCAGGGGTTCATAGATGAGCAGTTCTTC
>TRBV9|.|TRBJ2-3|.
CASSVGIAGLRRKDTQYF
TGTGCCAGCAGCGTAGGAATCGCGGGGTTAAGGCGGAAAGATACGCAGTATTTT
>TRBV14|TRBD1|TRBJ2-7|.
CASSSTGAEQYF
TGTGCCAGCAGCTCGACAGGGGCCGAGCAGTACTTC
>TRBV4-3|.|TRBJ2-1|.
CASSHDPAKRDMNEQFF
TGCGCCAGCAGCCACGATCCGGCTAAACGGGACATGAATGAGCAGTTCTTC
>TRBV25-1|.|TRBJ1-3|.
CASTPEGPFSGNTIYF
TGTGCCAGCACCCCGGAGGGTCCCTTCTCTGGAAACACCATATATTTT
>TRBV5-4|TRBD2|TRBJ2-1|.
CASTTSGSYNEQFF
TGTGCCAGCACGACTAGCGGGAGCTACAATGAGCAGTTCTTC
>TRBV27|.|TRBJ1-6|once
CASSLKGHGYSPLHF
TGTGCCAGCAGTTTAAAGGGACACGGCTATTCACCCCTCCACTTT
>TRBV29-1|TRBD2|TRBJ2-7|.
CSVELAGRVGEQYF
TGCAGCGTTGAGCTAGCGGGACGGGTTGGGGAGCAGTACTTC
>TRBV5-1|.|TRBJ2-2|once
CASSPLPAKLGYSPGSCFF
.
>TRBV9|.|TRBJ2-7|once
CASSGGEVGIRGLCPPFYEQYF
TGTGCCAGCAGCGGAGGGGAGGTAGGTATCCGGGGTTTGTGCCCCCCTTTCTACGAGCAGTACTTC
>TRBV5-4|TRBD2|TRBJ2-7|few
CASSSKGGSGSYEQYF
TGTGCCAGCAGCTCAAAAGGCGGGAGTGGGTCCTACGAGCAGTACTTC
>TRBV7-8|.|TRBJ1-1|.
CASSPRTVNPGGNTEAFF
TGTGCCAGCAGCCCCCGGACAGTCAACCCGGGTGGTAACACTGAAGCTTTCTTT
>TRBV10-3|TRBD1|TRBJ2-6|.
CAISSTGARTGANVLTF
TGTGCCATCAGTTCTACAGGGGCGCGGACTGGGGCCAACGTCCTGACTTTC
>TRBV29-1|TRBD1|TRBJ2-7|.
CSVQASSLAGPGQSPYEQYF
TGCAGCGTTCAGGCATCCTCGCTTGCGGGCCCGGGACAGAGTCCCTACGAGCAGTACTTC
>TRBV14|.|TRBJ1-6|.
CASSQASFDPPLHF
TGTGCCAGCAGCCAAGCCAGTTTCGATCCCCCCCTCCACTTT
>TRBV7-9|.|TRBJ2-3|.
CASSLSLYNPDTQYF
TGTGCCAGCAGCTTAAGCCTCTATAACCCAGATACGCAGTATTTT
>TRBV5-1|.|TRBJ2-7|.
CASSLESGPRTYEQYF
TGCGCCAGCAGCTTGGAAAGCGGCCCGAGAACCTACGAGCAGTACTTC
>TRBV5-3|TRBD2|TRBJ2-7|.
CARIERVAGDYEQYF
TGTGCCAGAATAGAAAGGGTAGCGGGAGACTACGAGCAGTACTTC
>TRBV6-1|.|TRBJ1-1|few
CASSGVTEPNTEAFF
TGTGCCAGCAGTGGTGTGACAGAACCGAACACTGAAGCTTTCTTT
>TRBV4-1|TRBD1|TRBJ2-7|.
CASSQVLSGTVPSYEQYF
TGCGCCAGCAGCCAAGTCCTTTCCGGGACAGTCCCCTCCTACGAGCAGTACTTC
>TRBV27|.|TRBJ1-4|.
CASSHQGLEKLFF
TGTGCCAGCAGCCATCAGGGGTTAGAAAAACTGTTTTTT
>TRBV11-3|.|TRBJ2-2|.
CASSPWRFGELFF
TGTGCCAGCAGCCCCTGGCGGTTCGGGGAGCTGTTTTTT
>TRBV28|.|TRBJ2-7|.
CASSPEAYEQYF
TGTGCCAGCAGTCCCGAGGCCTACGAGCAGTACTTC
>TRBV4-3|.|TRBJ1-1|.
CASSQDNRHEERMNTEAFF
TGCGCCAGCAGCCAAGATAACAGGCATGAGGAAAGGATGAACACTGAAGCTTTCTTT
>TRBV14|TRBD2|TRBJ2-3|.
CASSQAWTSGGDTQYF
TGTGCCAGCAGCCAAGCGTGGACTAGCGGGGGAGATACGCAGTATTTT
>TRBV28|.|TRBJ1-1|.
CASSLKAGAGGGDTEAFF
TGTGCCAGCAGTTTAAAGGCGGGAGCCGGGGGAGGGGACACTGAAGCTTTCTTT
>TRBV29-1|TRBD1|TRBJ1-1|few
CSVETGETEAFF
TGCAGCGTTGAGACAGGGGAAACTGAAGCTTTCTTT
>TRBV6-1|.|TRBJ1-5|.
CASSDVVPDSSSNQPQHF
TGTGCCAGCAGTGATGTAGTACCGGACAGTTCTAGCAATCAGCCCCAGCATTTT
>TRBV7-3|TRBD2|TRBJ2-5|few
CASSLGANSGGYQETQYF
TGTGCCAGCAGCTTAGGGGCCAATAGCGGGGGATACCAAGAGACCCAGTACTTC
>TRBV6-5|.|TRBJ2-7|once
CASSSGHDYSYEQYF
TGTGCCAGCAGTTCTGGACACGATTACTCCTACGAGCAGTACTTC
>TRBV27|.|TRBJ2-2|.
CASSLGGLGELFF
TGTGCCAGCAGTTTAGGTGGGCTTGGGGAGCTGTTTTTT
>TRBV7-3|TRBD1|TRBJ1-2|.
CASSLTIYYRGPSGYTF
TGTGCCAGCAGCTTAACGATTTACTACAGGGGGCCAAGCGGCTACACCTTC
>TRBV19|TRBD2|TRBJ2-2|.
CASSMGLARTGELFF
TGTGCCAGTAGTATGGGACTAGCAAGGACCGGGGAGCTGTTTTTT
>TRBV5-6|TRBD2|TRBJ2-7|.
CASSFDFFGGGRFYEQYF
TGTGCCAGCAGCTTTGATTTTTTTGGCGGGGGTCGTTTCTACGAGCAGTACTTC
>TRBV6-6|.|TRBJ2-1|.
CASGVSAVNEQFF
TGTGCCAGCGGGGTTAGCGCCGTCAATGAGCAGTTCTTC
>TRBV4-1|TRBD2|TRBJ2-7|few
CASSPRGGDGYEQYF
TGCGCCAGCAGCCCCCGGGGGGGGGACGGCTACGAGCAGTACTTC
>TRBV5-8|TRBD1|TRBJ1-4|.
CASSFWDRTGEKLFF
TGTGCCAGCAGCTTTTGGGACAGGACGGGGGAAAAACTGTTTTTT
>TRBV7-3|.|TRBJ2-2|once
CASSLRWGGQFRNTGELFF
TGTGCCAGCAGCTTAAGGTGGGGGGGCCAATTTAGAAACACCGGGGAGCTGTTTTTT
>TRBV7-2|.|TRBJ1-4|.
CASSWTVNEKLFF
TGTGCCAGCAGCTGGACAGTAAATGAAAAACTGTTTTTT
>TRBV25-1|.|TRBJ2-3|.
CASSKDTQYF
TGTGCCAGCTCTAAAGATACGCAGTATTTT
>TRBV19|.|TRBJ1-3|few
CASSVNRVPGNTIYF
TGTGCCAGTAGCGTCAACAGGGTCCCTGGAAACACCATATATTTT
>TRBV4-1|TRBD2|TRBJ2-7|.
CASSQRASGGNEQYF
TGCGCCAGCAGCCAAAGGGCAAGCGGGGGTAACGAGCAGTACTTC
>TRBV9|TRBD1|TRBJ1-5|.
CASSASNDRAGSQPQHF
TGTGCCAGCAGCGCCTCAAACGACAGGGCAGGTTCTCAGCCCCAGCATTTT